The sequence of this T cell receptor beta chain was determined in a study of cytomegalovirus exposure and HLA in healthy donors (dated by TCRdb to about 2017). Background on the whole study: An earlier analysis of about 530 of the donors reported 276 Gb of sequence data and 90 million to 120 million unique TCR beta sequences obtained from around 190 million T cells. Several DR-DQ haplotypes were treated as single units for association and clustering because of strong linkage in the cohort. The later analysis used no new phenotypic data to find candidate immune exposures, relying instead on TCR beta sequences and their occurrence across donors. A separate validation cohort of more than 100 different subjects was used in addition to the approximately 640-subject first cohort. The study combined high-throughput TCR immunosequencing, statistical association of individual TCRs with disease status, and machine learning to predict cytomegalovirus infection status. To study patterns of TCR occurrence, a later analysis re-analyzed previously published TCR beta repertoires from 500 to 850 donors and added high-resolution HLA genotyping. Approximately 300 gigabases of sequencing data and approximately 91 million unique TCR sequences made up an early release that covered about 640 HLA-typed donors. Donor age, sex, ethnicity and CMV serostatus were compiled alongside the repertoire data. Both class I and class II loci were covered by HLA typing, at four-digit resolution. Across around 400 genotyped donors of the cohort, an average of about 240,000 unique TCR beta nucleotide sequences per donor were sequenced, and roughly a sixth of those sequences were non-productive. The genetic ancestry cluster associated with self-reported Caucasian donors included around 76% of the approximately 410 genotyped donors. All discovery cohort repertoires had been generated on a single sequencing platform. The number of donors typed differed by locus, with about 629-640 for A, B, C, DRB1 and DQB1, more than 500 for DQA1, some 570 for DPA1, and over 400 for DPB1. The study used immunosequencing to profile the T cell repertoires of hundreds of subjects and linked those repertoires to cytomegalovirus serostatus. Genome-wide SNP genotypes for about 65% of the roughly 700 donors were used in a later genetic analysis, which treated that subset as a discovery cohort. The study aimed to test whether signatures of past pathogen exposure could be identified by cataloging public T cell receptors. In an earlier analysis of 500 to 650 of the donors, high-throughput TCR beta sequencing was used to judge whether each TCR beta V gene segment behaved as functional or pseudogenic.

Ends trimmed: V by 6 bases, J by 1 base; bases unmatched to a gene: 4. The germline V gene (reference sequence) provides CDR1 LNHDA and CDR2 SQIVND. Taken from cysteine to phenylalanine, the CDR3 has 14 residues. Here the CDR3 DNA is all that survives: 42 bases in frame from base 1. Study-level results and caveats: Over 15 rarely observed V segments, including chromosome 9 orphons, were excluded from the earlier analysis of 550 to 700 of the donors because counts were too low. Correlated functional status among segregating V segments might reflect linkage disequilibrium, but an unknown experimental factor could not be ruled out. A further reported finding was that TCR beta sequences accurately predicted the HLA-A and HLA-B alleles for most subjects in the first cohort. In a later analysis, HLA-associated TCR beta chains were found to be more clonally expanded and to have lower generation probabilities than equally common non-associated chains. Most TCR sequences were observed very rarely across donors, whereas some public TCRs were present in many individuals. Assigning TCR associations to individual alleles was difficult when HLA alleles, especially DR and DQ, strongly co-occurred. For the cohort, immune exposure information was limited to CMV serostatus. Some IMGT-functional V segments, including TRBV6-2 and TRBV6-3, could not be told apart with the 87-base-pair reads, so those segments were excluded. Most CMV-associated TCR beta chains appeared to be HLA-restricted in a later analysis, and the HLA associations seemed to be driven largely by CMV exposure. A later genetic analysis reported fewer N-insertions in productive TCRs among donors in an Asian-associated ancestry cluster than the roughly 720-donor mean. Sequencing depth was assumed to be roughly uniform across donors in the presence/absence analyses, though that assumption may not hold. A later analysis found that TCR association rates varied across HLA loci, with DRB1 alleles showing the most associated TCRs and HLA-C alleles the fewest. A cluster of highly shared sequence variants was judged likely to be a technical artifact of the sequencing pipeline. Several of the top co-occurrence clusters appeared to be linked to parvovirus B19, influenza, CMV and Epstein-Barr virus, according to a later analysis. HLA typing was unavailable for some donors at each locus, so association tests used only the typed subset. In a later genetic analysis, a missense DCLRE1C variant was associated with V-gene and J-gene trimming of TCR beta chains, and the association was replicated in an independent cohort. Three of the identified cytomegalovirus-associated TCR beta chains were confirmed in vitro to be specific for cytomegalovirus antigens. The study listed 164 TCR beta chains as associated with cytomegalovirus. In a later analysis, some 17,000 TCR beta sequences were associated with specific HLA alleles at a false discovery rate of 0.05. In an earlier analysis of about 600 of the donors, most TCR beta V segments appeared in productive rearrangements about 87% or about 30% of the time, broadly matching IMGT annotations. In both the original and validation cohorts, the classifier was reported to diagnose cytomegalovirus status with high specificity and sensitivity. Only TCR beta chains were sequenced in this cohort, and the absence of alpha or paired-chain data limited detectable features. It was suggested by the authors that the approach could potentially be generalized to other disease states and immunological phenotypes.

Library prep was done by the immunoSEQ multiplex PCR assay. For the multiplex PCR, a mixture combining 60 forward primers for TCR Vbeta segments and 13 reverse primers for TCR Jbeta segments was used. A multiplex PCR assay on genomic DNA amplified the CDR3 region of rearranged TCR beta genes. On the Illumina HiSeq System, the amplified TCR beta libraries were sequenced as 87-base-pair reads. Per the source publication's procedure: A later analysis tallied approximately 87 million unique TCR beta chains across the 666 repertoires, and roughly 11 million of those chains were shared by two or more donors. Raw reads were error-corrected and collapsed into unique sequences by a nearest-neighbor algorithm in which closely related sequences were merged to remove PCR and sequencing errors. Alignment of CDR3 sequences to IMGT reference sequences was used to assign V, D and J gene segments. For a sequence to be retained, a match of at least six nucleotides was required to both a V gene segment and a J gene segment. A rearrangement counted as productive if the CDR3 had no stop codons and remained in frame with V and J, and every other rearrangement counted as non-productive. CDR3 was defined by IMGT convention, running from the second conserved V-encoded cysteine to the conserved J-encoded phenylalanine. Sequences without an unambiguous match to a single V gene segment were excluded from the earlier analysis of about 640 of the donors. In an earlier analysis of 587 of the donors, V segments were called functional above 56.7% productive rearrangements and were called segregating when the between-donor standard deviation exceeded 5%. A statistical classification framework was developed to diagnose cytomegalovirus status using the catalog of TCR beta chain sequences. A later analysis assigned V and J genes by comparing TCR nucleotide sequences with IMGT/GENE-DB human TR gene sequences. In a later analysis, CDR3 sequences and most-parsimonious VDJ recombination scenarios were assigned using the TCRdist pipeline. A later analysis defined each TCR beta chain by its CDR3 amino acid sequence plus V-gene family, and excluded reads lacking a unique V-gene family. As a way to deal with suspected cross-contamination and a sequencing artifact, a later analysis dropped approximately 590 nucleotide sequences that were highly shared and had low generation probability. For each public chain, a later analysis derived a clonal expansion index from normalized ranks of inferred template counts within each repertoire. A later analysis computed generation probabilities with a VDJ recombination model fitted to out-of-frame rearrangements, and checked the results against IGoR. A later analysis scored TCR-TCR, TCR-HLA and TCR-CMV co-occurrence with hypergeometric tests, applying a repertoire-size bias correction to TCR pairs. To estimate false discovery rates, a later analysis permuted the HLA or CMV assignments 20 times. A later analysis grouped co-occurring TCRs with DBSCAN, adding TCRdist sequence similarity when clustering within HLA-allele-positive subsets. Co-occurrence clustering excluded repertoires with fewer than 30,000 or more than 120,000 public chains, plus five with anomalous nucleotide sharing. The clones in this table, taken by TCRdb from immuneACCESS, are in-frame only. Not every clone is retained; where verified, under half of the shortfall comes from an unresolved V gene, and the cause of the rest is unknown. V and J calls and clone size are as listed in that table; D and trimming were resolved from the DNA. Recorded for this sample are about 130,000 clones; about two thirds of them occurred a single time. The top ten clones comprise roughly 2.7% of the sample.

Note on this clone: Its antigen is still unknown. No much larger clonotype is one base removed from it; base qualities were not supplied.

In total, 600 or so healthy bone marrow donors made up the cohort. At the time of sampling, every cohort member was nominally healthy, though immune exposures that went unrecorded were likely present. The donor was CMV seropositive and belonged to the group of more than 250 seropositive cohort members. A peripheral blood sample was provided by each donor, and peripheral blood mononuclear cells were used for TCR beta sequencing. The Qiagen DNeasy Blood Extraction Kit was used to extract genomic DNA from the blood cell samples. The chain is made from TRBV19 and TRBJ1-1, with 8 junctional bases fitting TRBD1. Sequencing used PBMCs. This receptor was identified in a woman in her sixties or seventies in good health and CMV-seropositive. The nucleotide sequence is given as TGTGCCAGTAGAGTCCAGGGGGCGAACACTGAAGCTTTCTTT. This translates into CASRVQGANTEAFF.